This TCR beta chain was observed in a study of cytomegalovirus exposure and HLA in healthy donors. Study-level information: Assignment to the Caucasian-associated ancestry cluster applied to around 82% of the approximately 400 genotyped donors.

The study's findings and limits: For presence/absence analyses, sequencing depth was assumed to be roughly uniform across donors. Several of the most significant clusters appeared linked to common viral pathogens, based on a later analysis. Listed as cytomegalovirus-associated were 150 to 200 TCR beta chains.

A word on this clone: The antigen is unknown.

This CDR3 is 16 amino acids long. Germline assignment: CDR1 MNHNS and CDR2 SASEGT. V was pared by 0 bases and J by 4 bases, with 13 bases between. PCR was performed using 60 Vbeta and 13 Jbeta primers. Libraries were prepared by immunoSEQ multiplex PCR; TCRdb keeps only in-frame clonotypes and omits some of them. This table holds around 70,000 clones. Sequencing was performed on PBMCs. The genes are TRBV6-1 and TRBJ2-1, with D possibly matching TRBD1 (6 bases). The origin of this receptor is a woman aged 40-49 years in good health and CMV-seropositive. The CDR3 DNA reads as TGTGCCAGCAGTGAAGCCTCGGCAGGGGCTTACAATGAGCAGTTCTTC. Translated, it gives CASSEASAGAYNEQFF.